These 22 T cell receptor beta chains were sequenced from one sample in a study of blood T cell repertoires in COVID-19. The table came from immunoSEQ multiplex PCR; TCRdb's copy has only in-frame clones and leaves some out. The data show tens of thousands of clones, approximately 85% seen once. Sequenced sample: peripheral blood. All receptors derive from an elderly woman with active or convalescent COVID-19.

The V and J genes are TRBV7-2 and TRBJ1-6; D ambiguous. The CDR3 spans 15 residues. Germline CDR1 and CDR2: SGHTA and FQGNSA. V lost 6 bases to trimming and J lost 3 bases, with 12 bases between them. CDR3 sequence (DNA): TGTGCCAGCAGGCCCCAGGTTCACTATAATTCACCCCTCCACTTT. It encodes CASRPQVHYNSPLHF.

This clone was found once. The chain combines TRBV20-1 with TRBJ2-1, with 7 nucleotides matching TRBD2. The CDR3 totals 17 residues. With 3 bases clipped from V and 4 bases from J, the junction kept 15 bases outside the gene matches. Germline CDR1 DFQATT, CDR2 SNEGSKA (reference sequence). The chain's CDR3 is CSASGPLPGLLYNEQFF. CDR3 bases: TGCAGTGCTAGTGGCCCTCTGCCGGGACTACTATACAATGAGCAGTTCTTC.

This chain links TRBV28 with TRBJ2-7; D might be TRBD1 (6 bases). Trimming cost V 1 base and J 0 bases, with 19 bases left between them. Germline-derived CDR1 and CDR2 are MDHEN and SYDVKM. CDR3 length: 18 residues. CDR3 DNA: TGTGCCAGCAGTTTATCCAGGGTCTGGGACAAGAGCTCCTACGAGCAGTACTTC. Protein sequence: CASSLSRVWDKSSYEQYF.

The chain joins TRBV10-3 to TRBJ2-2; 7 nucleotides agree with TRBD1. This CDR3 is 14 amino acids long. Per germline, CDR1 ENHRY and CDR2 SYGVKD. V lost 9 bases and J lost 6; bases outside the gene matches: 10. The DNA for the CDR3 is TGTGCCATGGCCTCAGGGGGTCGGGCCGGGGAGCTGTTTTTT. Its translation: CAMASGGRAGELFF.

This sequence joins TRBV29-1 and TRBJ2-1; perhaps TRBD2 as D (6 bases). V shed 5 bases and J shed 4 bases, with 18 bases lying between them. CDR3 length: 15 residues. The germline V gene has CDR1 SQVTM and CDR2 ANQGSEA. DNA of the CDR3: TGCAGCGTTCCCGCCCCCCCGGGAGCATACAATGAGCAGTTCTTC. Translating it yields CSVPAPPGAYNEQFF.

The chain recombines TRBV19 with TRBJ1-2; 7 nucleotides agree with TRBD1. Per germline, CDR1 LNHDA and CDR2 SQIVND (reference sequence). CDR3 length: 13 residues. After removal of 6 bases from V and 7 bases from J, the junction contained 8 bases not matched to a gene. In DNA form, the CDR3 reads TGTGCCAGTAGCTCACAGGGGAGAGGTGGCTACACCTTC. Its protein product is CASSSQGRGGYTF.

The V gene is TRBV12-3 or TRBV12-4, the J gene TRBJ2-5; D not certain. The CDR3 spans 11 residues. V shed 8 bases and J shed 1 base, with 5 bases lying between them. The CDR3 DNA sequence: TGTGCCAGCGGCATCCAAGAGACCCAGTACTTC. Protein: CASGIQETQYF.

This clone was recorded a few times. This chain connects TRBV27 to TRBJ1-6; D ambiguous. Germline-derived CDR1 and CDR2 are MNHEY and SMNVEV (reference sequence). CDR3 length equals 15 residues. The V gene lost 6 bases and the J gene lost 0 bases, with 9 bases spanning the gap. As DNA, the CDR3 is TGTGCCAGCAGGGAACAGAGCTCCTATAATTCACCCCTCCACTTT. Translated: CASREQSSYNSPLHF.

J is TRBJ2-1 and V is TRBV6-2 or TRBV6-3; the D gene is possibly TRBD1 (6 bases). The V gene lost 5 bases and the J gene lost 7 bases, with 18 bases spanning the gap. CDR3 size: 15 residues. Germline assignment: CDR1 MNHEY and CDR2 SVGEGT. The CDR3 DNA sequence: TGTGCCAGCAGTCCAAAGGGGGTTCCTTTGAATGAGCAGTTCTTC. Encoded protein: CASSPKGVPLNEQFF.

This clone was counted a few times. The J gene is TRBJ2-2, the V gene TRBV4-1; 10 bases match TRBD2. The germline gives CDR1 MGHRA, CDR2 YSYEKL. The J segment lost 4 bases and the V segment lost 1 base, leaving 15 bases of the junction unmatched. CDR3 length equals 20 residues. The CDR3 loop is CASSQVPVVAGGRITGELFF. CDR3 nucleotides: TGCGCCAGCAGCCAAGTCCCTGTAGTAGCGGGGGGCCGTATCACCGGGGAGCTGTTTTTT.

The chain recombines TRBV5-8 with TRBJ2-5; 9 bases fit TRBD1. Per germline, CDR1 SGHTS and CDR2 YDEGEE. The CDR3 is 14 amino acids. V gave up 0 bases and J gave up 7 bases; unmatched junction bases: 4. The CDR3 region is CASSLGTGVWTQYF. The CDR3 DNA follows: TGTGCCAGCAGCTTGGGGACAGGGGTTTGGACCCAGTACTTC.

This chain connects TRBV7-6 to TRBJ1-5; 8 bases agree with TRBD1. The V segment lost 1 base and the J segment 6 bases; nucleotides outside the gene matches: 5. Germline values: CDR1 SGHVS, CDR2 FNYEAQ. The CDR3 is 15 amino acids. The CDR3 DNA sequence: TGTGCCAGCAGCTTAGGAACAGACAGGGGTCAGCCCCAGCATTTT. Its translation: CASSLGTDRGQPQHF.

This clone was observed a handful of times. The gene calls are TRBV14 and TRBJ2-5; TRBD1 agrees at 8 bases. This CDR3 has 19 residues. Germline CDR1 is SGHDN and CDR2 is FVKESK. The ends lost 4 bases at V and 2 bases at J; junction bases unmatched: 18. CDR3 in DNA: TGTGCCAGCAGCCCGGGGAAGTGGGGCAGGGGGCCTTCTCAAGAGACCCAGTACTTC. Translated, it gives CASSPGKWGRGPSQETQYF. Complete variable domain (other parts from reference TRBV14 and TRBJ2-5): EAGVTQFPSHSVIEKGQTVTLRCDPISGHDNLYWYRRVMGKEIKFLLHFVKESKQDESGMPNNRFLAERTGGTYSTLKVQPAELEDSGVYFCASSPGKWGRGPSQETQYFGPGTRLLVL.

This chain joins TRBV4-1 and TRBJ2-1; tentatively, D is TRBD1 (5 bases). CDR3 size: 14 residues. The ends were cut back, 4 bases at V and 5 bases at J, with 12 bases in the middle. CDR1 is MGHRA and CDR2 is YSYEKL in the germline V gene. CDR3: CASSPRLTDNEQFF. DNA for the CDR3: TGCGCCAGCAGCCCCCGGTTGACAGACAATGAGCAGTTCTTC.

This CDR3 is CASSFRGQRYEQYF. The DNA of the CDR3 is TGTGCCAGCAGTTTTCGTGGACAGAGATACGAGCAGTACTTC. V is TRBV28 and J is TRBJ2-7; tentative D call: TRBD1 (6 bases). Looked up from germline, CDR1 is MDHEN and CDR2 is SYDVKM. The CDR3 sequence is 14 residues long. V lost 3 bases, J lost 4 bases, and 13 bases lay in between. The entire variable domain, with the rest obtained from reference TRBV28 and TRBJ2-7, is as follows: DVKVTQSSRYLVKRTGEKVFLECVQDMDHENMFWYRQDPGLGLRLIYFSYDVKMKEKGDIPEGYSVSREKKERFSLILESASTNQTSMYLCASSFRGQRYEQYFGPGTRLTVT.

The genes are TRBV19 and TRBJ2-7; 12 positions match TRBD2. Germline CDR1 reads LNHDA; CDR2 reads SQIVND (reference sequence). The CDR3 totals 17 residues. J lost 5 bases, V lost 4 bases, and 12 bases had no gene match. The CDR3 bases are TGTGCCAGTAGTACTCTAGCCCGACTAGCGGGAGCGAACGAGCAGTACTTC. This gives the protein CASSTLARLAGANEQYF.

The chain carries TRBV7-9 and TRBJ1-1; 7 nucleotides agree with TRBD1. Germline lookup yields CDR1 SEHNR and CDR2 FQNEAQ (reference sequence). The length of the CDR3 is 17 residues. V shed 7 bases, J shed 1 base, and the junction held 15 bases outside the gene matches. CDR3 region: CASTQGFRGRENTEAFF. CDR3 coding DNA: TGTGCCAGCACACAGGGGTTTAGGGGGCGAGAGAACACTGAAGCTTTCTTT.

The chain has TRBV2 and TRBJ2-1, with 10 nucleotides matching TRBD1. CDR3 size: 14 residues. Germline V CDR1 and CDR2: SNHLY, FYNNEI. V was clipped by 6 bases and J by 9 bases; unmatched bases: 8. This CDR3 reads CASRWTGGESEQFF. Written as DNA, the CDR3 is TGTGCCAGCAGGTGGACAGGGGGAGAGAGTGAGCAGTTCTTC.

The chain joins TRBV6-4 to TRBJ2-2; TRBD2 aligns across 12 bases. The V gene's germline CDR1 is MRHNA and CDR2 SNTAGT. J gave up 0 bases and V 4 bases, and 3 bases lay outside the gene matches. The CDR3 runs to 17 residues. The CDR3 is CASSGTSGRSNTGELFF. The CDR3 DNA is TGTGCCAGCAGTGGAACTAGCGGGAGGTCGAACACCGGGGAGCTGTTTTTT.

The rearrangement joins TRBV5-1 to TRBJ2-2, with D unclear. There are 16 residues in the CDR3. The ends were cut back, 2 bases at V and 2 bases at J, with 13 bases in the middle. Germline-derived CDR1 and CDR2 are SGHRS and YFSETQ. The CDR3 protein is CASSFPVIKNTGELFF. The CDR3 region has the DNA TGCGCCAGCAGCTTTCCGGTAATCAAAAACACCGGGGAGCTGTTTTTT.

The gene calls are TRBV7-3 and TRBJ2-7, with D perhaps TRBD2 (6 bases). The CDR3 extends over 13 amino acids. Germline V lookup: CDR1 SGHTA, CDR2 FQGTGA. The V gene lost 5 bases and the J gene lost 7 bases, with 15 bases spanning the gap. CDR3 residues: CASSPSRAGEQYF. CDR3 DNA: TGTGCCAGCAGCCCCTCCAGGGCGGGGGAGCAGTACTTC.

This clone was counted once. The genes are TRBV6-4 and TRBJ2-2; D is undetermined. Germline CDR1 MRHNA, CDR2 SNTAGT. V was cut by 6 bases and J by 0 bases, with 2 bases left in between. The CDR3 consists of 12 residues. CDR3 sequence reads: CASSANTGELFF. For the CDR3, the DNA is TGTGCCAGCAGCGCGAACACCGGGGAGCTGTTTTTT.